A single sample gave rise to the 8 T cell receptor beta chains below, sequenced in a study of T cell responses to AZD1222 COVID-19 vaccine. Profiled with immunoSEQ multiplex PCR; TCRdb holds only in-frame clones, not every one. The repertoire holds roughly 120,000 clones, with 75% to 95% as singletons. Here the sequenced sample was peripheral blood, taken on day 0 of AZD1222 vaccination. These receptors were taken from an adult in good health.

The V and J genes are TRBV5-1 and TRBJ2-3; the match to TRBD2 covers 10 bases. The germline V gene encodes CDR1 SGHRS and CDR2 YFSETQ. This CDR3 is built from 16 residues. The V gene end was trimmed by 4 bases and the J gene end by 0 bases; junction bases not matched to a gene: 5. CDR3 amino acids: CASSAGLARSTDTQYF. Written as DNA, the CDR3 is TGCGCCAGCAGCGCGGGACTAGCGCGTAGCACAGATACGCAGTATTTT.

The gene calls are TRBV2 and TRBJ2-1; possible D gene TRBD2, 6 bases. V was shortened by 8 bases and J by 0 bases, with 11 bases between the two germline ends. The CDR3 covers 14 residues. Germline V lookup: CDR1 SNHLY, CDR2 FYNNEI. The CDR3 DNA reads TGTGCCAGCGGAGGGGCCCGCTCCTACAATGAGCAGTTCTTC. This encodes CASGGARSYNEQFF.

This chain uses TRBV6-6 with TRBJ1-6; no reliable D call. This CDR3 comprises 15 residues. Trimming pared 4 bases from V and 10 bases from J, leaving 17 bases between. Germline CDR1 reads MNHNY; CDR2 reads SVGAGI (reference sequence). CDR3 nucleotide sequence: TGTGCCAGCAGTTCCCTTCAAGGTGGGGAATCACCCCTCCACTTT. Translation gives CASSSLQGGESPLHF.

V and J are TRBV14 and TRBJ2-7; D gene uncertain. The ends were cut back, 0 bases at V and 7 bases at J, with 10 bases in the middle. Germline-derived CDR1 and CDR2 are SGHDN and FVKESK. This CDR3 spans 13 amino acids. For the CDR3, the DNA is TGTGCCAGCAGCCAAGAACTTAGGGTAGAGCAGTACTTC. Its protein is CASSQELRVEQYF.

The chain recombines TRBV5-4 with TRBJ1-2; no reliable D call. This CDR3 has 11 amino acids. Germline values: CDR1 SGHNT, CDR2 YYREEE (reference sequence). The ends were cut back, 4 bases at V and 7 bases at J, with 8 bases in the middle. The CDR3 nucleotides are TGTGCCAGCAGCGATGGACTTGGCTACACCTTC. Translation: CASSDGLGYTF.

The chain couples TRBV7-2 to TRBJ2-2; TRBD2 matches 13 bases. The CDR3 is made up of 15 amino acids. With V trimmed by 5 bases and J by 4 bases, 1 base remained unmatched. Germline CDR1 SGHTA, CDR2 FQGNSA. CDR3 DNA sequence: TGTGCCAGCAGCGGACTAGCGGGAGTCACCGGGGAGCTGTTTTTT. Its translation is CASSGLAGVTGELFF.

This clone was counted between two and nine times. The gene calls are TRBV5-6 and TRBJ1-2, with a weak D call TRBD1 (5 bases). There are 15 residues in the CDR3. V was cut by 2 bases and J by 4 bases, with 15 bases left in between. The germline gives CDR1 SGHDT, CDR2 YYEEEE. CDR3 nucleotide sequence: TGTGCCAGCAGCTTTGGGGCAATGAACATCTATGGCTACACCTTC. It codes for CASSFGAMNIYGYTF.

This clone came up a few times. The rearrangement uses TRBV6-6 and TRBJ2-2; TRBD2 agrees at 8 bases. The CDR3 contains 17 residues. V was clipped by 5 bases and J by 6 bases; unmatched bases: 14. The germline V gene encodes CDR1 MNHNY and CDR2 SVGAGI (reference sequence). The CDR3 is CASSPTTGLDFAGELFF. CDR3 nucleotides: TGTGCCAGCAGTCCTACGACGGGACTAGATTTCGCCGGGGAGCTGTTTTTT.